Listed here are 18 T cell receptor beta chains from one sample, sequenced in a study of shared clonotypes between healthy human individuals. Only in-frame clones appear in the TCRdb table, and some are missing; sequencing was by immunoSEQ multiplex PCR. The data contain around 480,000 clones, approximately 79% of them singletons. Sample: PBMCs. The receptors were gathered from a woman aged 40-49 years in good health. Some clones in this sample may be carry-over from other donors' samples.

In this sample, this clone turned up many times. J is TRBJ2-1 and V is TRBV7-3, with a weak D call TRBD2 (5 bases). Trimming shortened V by 4 bases and J by 6 bases, and 10 bases separated the two germline ends. This CDR3 comprises 13 residues. Per germline, CDR1 SGHTA and CDR2 FQGTGA. The CDR3 sequence: CASSYTSFNEQFF. The CDR3, as DNA: TGTGCCAGCAGCTACACTAGTTTCAATGAGCAGTTCTTC.

The J gene is TRBJ1-1, the V gene TRBV4-1; D unclear. The CDR3 loop spans 15 amino acids. Germline assignment: CDR1 MGHRA and CDR2 YSYEKL. Trimming took off 3 bases at V and 0 bases at J, with 11 bases between the two ends. In nucleotides, the CDR3 is TGCGCCAGCAGCCACGGGCGAACTCTGAACACTGAAGCTTTCTTT. Translating gives CASSHGRTLNTEAFF.

This chain uses TRBV27 with TRBJ2-3; TRBD2 aligns across 9 bases. V was pared by 8 bases and J by 0 bases, with 12 bases of the junction left unmatched. This CDR3 region has 17 residues. Germline V CDR1 and CDR2: MNHEY, SMNVEV (reference sequence). The CDR3 reads CASRGSGSASSTDTQYF. CDR3 nucleotide sequence: TGTGCCAGCCGAGGTAGCGGGAGCGCCTCTAGCACAGATACGCAGTATTTT.

Note on this clone: A read error is likely here: a far larger clone is one base away. Other DNA sequences in this specimen translate into the identical CDR3. This CDR3 is CASSVSGNTGELFF. The CDR3, as DNA: TGTGCCAGCAGCGTATCAGGGAACACCGGGGAGCTGTTTTTT. The chain carries TRBV9 and TRBJ2-2; D is undetermined. Trimming removed 1 base from V and 1 base from J, with 5 bases in between. CDR1 is SGDLS and CDR2 is YYNGEE in the germline V gene. This CDR3 is built from 14 residues.

The chain recombines TRBV6-5 with TRBJ1-1, with D maybe TRBD1 (5 bases). The length of the CDR3 is 13 residues. CDR1 MNHEY and CDR2 SVGAGI come from the germline V gene. Trimming pared 2 bases from V and 4 bases from J, leaving 8 bases between. The chain's CDR3 is CASSYGALTEAFF. CDR3 in DNA: TGTGCCAGCAGTTACGGGGCCCTCACTGAAGCTTTCTTT.

The rearrangement joins TRBV27 to TRBJ2-1; D gene unclear. Germline CDR1 is MNHEY and CDR2 is SMNVEV (reference sequence). V lost 3 bases and J lost 9, with 6 bases in between. The CDR3 spans 11 residues. CDR3 amino acids: CASSFVGEQFF. The CDR3 bases are TGTGCCAGCAGTTTTGTCGGTGAGCAGTTCTTC.

V gene TRBV11-2 combines with J gene TRBJ2-7; 9 bases are shared with TRBD2. There are 16 residues in the CDR3. Unmatched junction bases numbered 12, after V lost 6 bases and J lost 3 bases. Germline CDR1 SGHAT, CDR2 FQNNGV. The CDR3 loop is CASSPLSGSFIYEQYF. The CDR3 bases are TGTGCCAGCAGTCCTCTTAGCGGGAGTTTTATCTACGAGCAGTACTTC.

V usage is TRBV29-1 and J usage is TRBJ1-5; D ambiguous. V was clipped by 3 bases and J by 9 bases, with 9 bases between them. CDR3 length: 11 residues. Germline-derived CDR1 and CDR2 are SQVTM and ANQGSEA. DNA for the CDR3: TGCAGCGTTGACCCCCCCCCGCCCCAGCATTTT. Translated: CSVDPPPPQHF. The full variable domain, completed using reference TRBV29-1 and TRBJ1-5, is SAVISQKPSRDICQRGTSLTIQCQVDSQVTMMFWYRQQPGQSLTLIATANQGSEATYESGFVIDKFPISRPNLTFSTLTVSNMSPEDSSIYLCSVDPPPPQHFGDGTRLSIL.

The chain has TRBV30 and TRBJ1-5; 11 positions match TRBD1. Germline V CDR1 and CDR2: GTSNPN, SVGIG (reference sequence). This CDR3 region has 15 residues. V was pared by 3 bases and J by 6 bases, with 7 bases of the junction left unmatched. The CDR3 DNA reads TGTGCCTGGAGCGCCGGGACAGGGGGAGCTCAGCCCCAGCATTTT. Protein: CAWSAGTGGAQPQHF.

CDR3 protein: CASSPQQGGNQPQHF. The CDR3 region has the DNA TGTGCCAGCAGTCCACAACAGGGGGGAAATCAGCCCCAGCATTTT. The rearrangement links TRBV27 to TRBJ1-5, with 8 bases that match TRBD1. The CDR3 is 15 amino acids. The trim removed 5 bases at V and 4 bases at J, leaving 7 bases unmatched. Germline loops: CDR1 MNHEY, CDR2 SMNVEV (reference sequence).

The CDR3 loop reads CASSLEGVREQYF. Written as DNA, the CDR3 is TGTGCCAGCAGCTTAGAGGGGGTGAGGGAGCAGTACTTC. V gene TRBV7-2 combines with J gene TRBJ2-7; the D gene is possibly TRBD1 (6 bases). Germline V CDR1 and CDR2: SGHTA, FQGNSA. The V gene lost 1 base and the J gene lost 7 bases, with 11 bases spanning the gap. This CDR3 contains 13 residues.

This clone appeared a few times. The chain uses TRBV5-1 and TRBJ2-3; tentative D call: TRBD2 (5 bases). The CDR3 totals 16 residues. Trimming removed 4 bases from V and 3 bases from J, with 18 bases in between. Germline V lookup: CDR1 SGHRS, CDR2 YFSETQ. The CDR3 spells CASSQTRVRATDTQYF. The CDR3 bases are TGCGCCAGCAGCCAAACGCGGGTTCGAGCAACAGATACGCAGTATTTT.

The chain links TRBV7-2 to TRBJ2-1, with D tentatively TRBD1 (6 bases). CDR1 and CDR2 from the germline V gene are SGHTA and FQGNSA. This CDR3 region has 15 residues. V was clipped by 6 bases and J by 0 bases, with 12 bases between them. The CDR3 sequence: CASRTRGSSYNEQFF. The CDR3 DNA is TGTGCCAGCAGAACGAGGGGGAGCTCCTACAATGAGCAGTTCTTC.

The gene calls are TRBV18 and TRBJ2-7; 8 nucleotides agree with TRBD1. After removal of 6 bases from V and 3 bases from J, the junction contained 7 bases not matched to a gene. Germline lookup yields CDR1 KGHSH and CDR2 LQKENI. CDR3 length: 14 residues. Here the CDR3 reads CASSSGTGNYEQYF. The DNA of the CDR3 is TGTGCCAGCTCGTCCGGGACAGGAAACTACGAGCAGTACTTC.

The chain carries TRBV2 and TRBJ2-5; a weak D match, TRBD2 (6 bases). Trimming removed 4 bases at V and 5 bases at J, with 14 bases between. The V gene's germline CDR1 is SNHLY and CDR2 FYNNEI. This CDR3 comprises 14 residues. CDR3 residues: CASSGISSVETQYF. The DNA for the CDR3 is TGTGCCAGCAGTGGAATTTCTAGCGTGGAGACCCAGTACTTC.

CDR3 sequence reads: CASSPRSGQDTEAFF. The CDR3 DNA is TGCGCCAGCAGCCCACGTTCGGGGCAGGACACTGAAGCTTTCTTT. The rearrangement links TRBV5-1 to TRBJ1-1; tentative D call: TRBD1 (5 bases). The CDR3 spans 15 residues. Germline V gene lookup returns CDR1 SGHRS and CDR2 YFSETQ. V was shortened by 4 bases and J by 3 bases, with 16 bases between the two germline ends.

In its sample, this clone was seen once. The chain links TRBV28 to TRBJ2-5; 9 bases agree with TRBD2. The CDR3 is made up of 14 amino acids. Germline V gene sequence: CDR1 MDHEN, CDR2 SYDVKM. The trim removed 3 bases at V and 4 bases at J, leaving 3 bases unmatched. The DNA for the CDR3 is TGTGCCAGCAGTTTCTTAGCGGGAGTAGAGACCCAGTACTTC. This codes for CASSFLAGVETQYF.

This clone was picked up a small number of times. The V and J genes are TRBV5-4 and TRBJ2-5; D remains unclear. This CDR3 is 13 amino acids long. CDR1 SGHNT and CDR2 YYREEE come from the germline V gene (reference sequence). Trimming shortened V by 0 bases and J by 4 bases, and 7 bases separated the two germline ends. The CDR3 DNA is TGTGCCAGCAGCTTGGCGGAAGCAGAGACCCAGTACTTC. Protein: CASSLAEAETQYF.